This T cell receptor beta chain was identified during a study of CXCR3-negative and CXCR3-positive naive CD8 T cells. Turning to the study itself: Some 150 million TRB reads in total, about 1.5 +/- 0.3 million per library.

Study results and limitations: Similar TRBV-TRBJ gene usage was seen in naive CXCR3-negative and CXCR3-positive cells, but not in memory cells. Hydrophobicity of TRB CDR3s was greater in CXCR3-positive naive cells than in CXCR3-negative naive cells.

Carrying UMI labels, the TRB cDNA libraries were prepared through 5' RACE. From the 5' RACE reads, TCRdb lists one entry per CDR3 protein and no DNA. This repertoire includes around 80,000 distinct CDR3 sequences. The CDR3 is 17 residues long. Note on this clonotype: The antigen remains unidentified.

This sequence joins TRBV21-1 and TRBJ2-3. TRBV21-1 is a pseudogene. The specimen was naive CXCR3+ CD8+ T cells from blood. Noted subset: CD45RO-CCR7+CD27+CD95- naive CD8+ T cells expressing CXCR3 (TNR3+). The sequence derives from a human donor in good health. Some clones in this sample may be carry-over from other donors' samples. The CDR3: CASSHPLSRKMTDTQYF.